The 19 T cell receptor beta chains reported below all come from one sample, sequenced in a study of T cell responses to AZD1222 COVID-19 vaccine. Method: immunoSEQ multiplex PCR; TCRdb's copy keeps in-frame clones and lacks some. The data hold about 210,000 clones, with about 94% observed a single time. The sample here was peripheral blood, taken 28 days after the second dose of the MenACWY control vaccine. Source of these receptors: an adult who received the MenACWY meningococcal vaccine as a control.

The table lists this clone with a count of one. The V call is TRBV28, the J call TRBJ1-5, with TRBD1 matching over 8 bases. CDR3 length: 15 residues. After removal of 5 bases from V and 2 bases from J, the junction contained 5 bases not matched to a gene. Germline loops: CDR1 MDHEN, CDR2 SYDVKM. In DNA, the CDR3 is TGTGCCAGCAGTGCAGGGGGCGTGGGCAATCAGCCCCAGCATTTT. It specifies CASSAGGVGNQPQHF.

The chain links TRBV19 to TRBJ1-2, with D perhaps TRBD1 (6 bases). V lost 8 bases and J 2 bases, leaving 12 bases between the germline ends. The CDR3 covers 13 residues. Germline lookup yields CDR1 LNHDA and CDR2 SQIVND (reference sequence). The CDR3 region is CASLPGQNYGYTF. The DNA of the CDR3 is TGTGCCAGTCTACCGGGACAAAACTATGGCTACACCTTC.

The gene calls are TRBV19 and TRBJ2-5; TRBD1 might be the D (6 bases). The CDR3 totals 16 residues. V was pared by 3 bases and J by 2 bases, with 16 bases between. CDR1 and CDR2 (germline): LNHDA, SQIVND (reference sequence). The CDR3: CASSITGLGYQETQYF. CDR3 DNA sequence: TGTGCCAGTAGTATTACAGGGCTGGGGTATCAAGAGACCCAGTACTTC.

The chain couples TRBV6-2 or TRBV6-3 to TRBJ1-2; TRBD1 agrees at 8 bases. The germline V gene encodes CDR1 MNHEY and CDR2 SVGEGT. The CDR3 loop spans 14 amino acids. With V trimmed by 0 bases and J by 6 bases, 3 bases remained unmatched. The CDR3 reads CASSYSGRGHGYTF. As DNA, the CDR3 is TGTGCCAGCAGTTACTCGGGCAGGGGGCATGGCTACACCTTC.

The chain joins TRBV7-6 to TRBJ2-7, with D perhaps TRBD1 or TRBD2 (7 bases each). Trimming removed 1 base from V and 4 bases from J, with 17 bases in between. Germline values: CDR1 SGHVS, CDR2 FNYEAQ. The CDR3 is 16 residues long. The CDR3 nucleotides read TGTGCCAGCAGCTTAGAAGCGGGACAGAAGCTTTACGAGCAGTACTTC. Encoded protein: CASSLEAGQKLYEQYF.

V usage is TRBV7-3 and J usage is TRBJ1-1; D gene uncertain. The V end lost 4 bases, the J end lost 3 bases, and 12 bases lay between the germline ends. Germline V gives CDR1 SGHTA, CDR2 FQGTGA. The CDR3 spans 14 residues. The CDR3 DNA reads as TGTGCCAGCAGCTCGACTACACGGGACACTGAAGCTTTCTTT. Its translation: CASSSTTRDTEAFF.

This chain links TRBV7-9 with TRBJ1-3; D is unclear. V lost 2 bases to trimming and J lost 8 bases, with 13 bases between them. This CDR3 spans 14 amino acids. Germline V gene data show CDR1 as SEHNR and CDR2 as FQNEAQ (reference sequence). The CDR3 DNA reads TGTGCCAGCAGCTTAATGGGAATGTCCGACACCATATATTTT. Amino acid sequence: CASSLMGMSDTIYF.

This clone appeared a few times. The V gene is TRBV2, the J gene TRBJ1-5; TRBD1 matches 8 bases. CDR1 and CDR2 from the germline V gene are SNHLY and FYNNEI. The junction had 9 bases not matched to a gene; V was cut back by 7 bases and J by 4 bases. The CDR3 loop spans 15 amino acids. The chain's CDR3 is CASNPGQGGNQPQHF. CDR3 bases: TGTGCCAGCAACCCCGGACAGGGAGGGAATCAGCCCCAGCATTTT.

This chain joins TRBV5-1 and TRBJ1-1; no clear D gene. This CDR3 has 14 residues. V shed 0 bases and J shed 1 base, with 7 bases lying between them. Germline V lookup: CDR1 SGHRS, CDR2 YFSETQ. This chain's CDR3 is CASSLADKNTEAFF. The CDR3 DNA is TGCGCCAGCAGCTTGGCCGACAAGAACACTGAAGCTTTCTTT. Combining the CDR3 with reference TRBV5-1 and TRBJ1-1 gives the whole variable domain KAGVTQTPRYLIKTRGQQVTLSCSPISGHRSVSWYQQTPGQGLQFLFEYFSETQRNKGNFPGRFSGRQFSNSRSEMNVSTLELGDSALYLCASSLADKNTEAFFGQGTRLTVV.

J is TRBJ2-7 and V is TRBV3-1 (or the pseudogene TRBV3-2), with 9 bases identical to TRBD2. Germline loops: CDR1 LGHDT, CDR2 YNNKEL (reference sequence). With V trimmed by 1 base and J by 2 bases, 3 bases remained unmatched. The CDR3 loop spans 15 amino acids. In nucleotides, the CDR3 is TGTGCCAGCAGCCAAGGACCTAGCGGGACCTACGAGCAGTACTTC. Translating it yields CASSQGPSGTYEQYF.

V usage is TRBV3-1 (or the pseudogene TRBV3-2) and J usage is TRBJ2-2; D ambiguous. CDR1 LGHDT and CDR2 YNNKEL come from the germline V gene (reference sequence). There are 13 residues in the CDR3. Trimming removed 4 bases from V and 4 bases from J, with 7 bases in between. The DNA of the CDR3 is TGTGCCAGCAGCCCGTGGGGCACCGGGGAGCTGTTTTTT. It translates to CASSPWGTGELFF.

The gene calls are TRBV27 and TRBJ2-7; TRBD2 matches 8 bases. The V gene end was trimmed by 6 bases and the J gene end by 7 bases; junction bases not matched to a gene: 11. The germline gives CDR1 MNHEY, CDR2 SMNVEV (reference sequence). The CDR3 is 14 amino acids. CDR3 bases: TGTGCCAGCAGCTCCCCCGTAGCGGGACAAGAGCAGTACTTC. Its translation: CASSSPVAGQEQYF.

The CDR3 reads CASSPDTLGTGELFF. CDR3 sequence (DNA): TGTGCCAGCAGTCCAGACACTCTAGGCACCGGGGAGCTGTTTTTT. J is TRBJ2-2 and V is TRBV6-5; D gene uncertain. Trimming took 5 bases from V and 4 from J, leaving 14 bases between them. The CDR3 is made up of 15 amino acids. The germline V gene encodes CDR1 MNHEY and CDR2 SVGAGI.

The chain employs TRBV5-1 and TRBJ1-5, with D possibly matching TRBD1 (6 bases). Trimming removed 0 bases at V and 2 bases at J, with 9 bases between. Germline assignment: CDR1 SGHRS and CDR2 YFSETQ. The CDR3 contains 15 residues. CDR3 loop: CASSLEGGRNQPQHF. DNA of the CDR3: TGCGCCAGCAGCTTGGAGGGGGGTCGCAATCAGCCCCAGCATTTT.

Only one count was recorded for this clone. The V call is TRBV29-1, the J call TRBJ2-7; tentative D call: TRBD1 (6 bases). Germline V gives CDR1 SQVTM, CDR2 ANQGSEA. CDR3 size: 13 residues. Trimming cost V 4 bases and J 3 bases, with 13 bases left between them. For the CDR3, the DNA is TGCAGCGTTGGCCAATCGGACAGCTACGAGCAGTACTTC. Translated, it gives CSVGQSDSYEQYF.

This chain uses TRBV7-6 with TRBJ2-5; perhaps TRBD1 as D (6 bases). This CDR3 is 15 amino acids long. The germline V and J ends were trimmed by 2 bases and 1 base, with 11 bases remaining between them. The germline V gene has CDR1 SGHVS and CDR2 FNYEAQ. This CDR3 reads CASSLSVDSQETQYF. For the CDR3, the DNA is TGTGCCAGCAGCTTATCCGTGGACAGCCAAGAGACCCAGTACTTC.

The chain links TRBV7-9 to TRBJ1-5, with D uncertain. V was cut by 4 bases and J by 2 bases, with 12 bases left in between. CDR3 length: 15 residues. Per germline, CDR1 SEHNR and CDR2 FQNEAQ (reference sequence). CDR3: CASSSSPAGNQPQHF. The CDR3 nucleotides are TGTGCCAGCAGCTCCTCGCCCGCAGGCAATCAGCCCCAGCATTTT. Full variable domain (missing parts from reference TRBV7-9 and TRBJ1-5): DTGVSQNPRHKITKRGQNVTFRCDPISEHNRLYWYRQTLGQGPEFLTYFQNEAQLEKSRLLSDRFSAERPKGSFSTLEIQRTEQGDSAMYLCASSSSPAGNQPQHFGDGTRLSIL.

CDR3 sequence reads: CASSVGDMLETQYF. The CDR3, as DNA: TGTGCCAGCAGCGTAGGGGACATGTTGGAGACCCAGTACTTC. The rearrangement links TRBV9 to TRBJ2-5; a possible D gene is TRBD1 (6 bases). CDR1 and CDR2 from the germline V gene are SGDLS and YYNGEE. This CDR3 region has 14 residues. The ends were cut back, 0 bases at V and 5 bases at J, with 11 bases in the middle.

The chain recombines TRBV7-9 with TRBJ2-7; possibly TRBD2 for D (6 bases). CDR3 size: 14 residues. Germline loops: CDR1 SEHNR, CDR2 FQNEAQ (reference sequence). V was pared by 4 bases and J by 3 bases, with 13 bases between. The CDR3 loop is CASSWVGGNYEQYF. The CDR3 coding sequence is TGTGCCAGCAGCTGGGTCGGGGGTAACTACGAGCAGTACTTC.